These T cell receptor beta chains were read from a single sample in a study of T cells in tuberculosis. Sequencing used immunoSEQ multiplex PCR; TCRdb keeps in-frame clones, though not all of them. This sample has some 30,000 clones, with roughly 90% found just once. Input material: PBMCs. These receptors all stem from a donor aged 5-35 years with latent tuberculosis or without tuberculosis infection. Some clones in this sample may be carry-over from other donors' samples. The CDR3 runs from the conserved cysteine through the conserved F or W. The order of the fields is D gene, V gene, clone size, J gene, CDR3 protein, CDR3 DNA. The D gene is left open where the match is weak. Only part of the rows carry a size: once, few, many, or a class if the clone is expanded.

>TRBD1|TRBV7-2|NA|TRBJ1-3
CASSSDRAGNTIYF
TGTGCCAGCAGTTCCGACAGGGCTGGAAACACCATATATTTT
>TRBD1|TRBV19|NA|TRBJ2-7
CASSPDRIYEQYF
TGTGCCAGTAGTCCGGACAGGATTTACGAGCAGTACTTC
>NA|TRBV2|NA|TRBJ2-4
CASYSNLLAKNIQYF
TGTGCCAGCTACTCCAATCTACTAGCCAAAAACATTCAGTACTTC
>NA|TRBV7-9|once|TRBJ1-5
CASSLAQGQPQHF
TGTGCCAGCAGCTTAGCGCAGGGACAGCCCCAGCATTTT
>TRBD1|TRBV10-3|NA|TRBJ1-1
CAIRAGQGEGGTEAFF
TGTGCCATCAGAGCAGGACAGGGCGAGGGCGGCACTGAAGCTTTCTTT
>NA|TRBV6-5|medium-sized|TRBJ2-7
CASSLSEASSYEQYF
TGTGCCAGCAGTTTATCCGAGGCCAGTTCCTACGAGCAGTACTTC
>TRBD1|TRBV6-5|NA|TRBJ2-7
CASSYLTGDEQYF
TGTGCCAGCAGTTACCTGACAGGGGACGAGCAGTACTTC
>NA|TRBV5-1|NA|TRBJ1-2
CASSLERGGYTF
TGCGCCAGCAGCTTGGAAAGGGGTGGCTACACCTTC
>NA|TRBV27|NA|TRBJ1-5
CASSSDGSNQPQHF
TGTGCCAGCAGTTCCGACGGGAGCAATCAGCCCCAGCATTTT
>NA|TRBV19|few|TRBJ1-3
CASRPGESGNTIYF
TGTGCCAGTAGGCCAGGGGAGTCCGGAAACACCATATATTTT
>NA|TRBV29-1|NA|TRBJ1-1
CSVEAGGNTEAFF
TGCAGCGTTGAAGCGGGGGGGAACACTGAAGCTTTCTTT
>NA|TRBV28|NA|TRBJ2-7
CASSLPGLEQYF
TGTGCCAGCAGTTTACCAGGGCTCGAGCAGTACTTC
>TRBD1|TRBV6-1|NA|TRBJ2-2
CASSERGHGFGELFF
TGTGCCAGCAGTGAGAGGGGGCACGGATTCGGGGAGCTGTTTTTT
>TRBD1|TRBV4-1|NA|TRBJ2-1
CASSQFGQGTNEQFF
TGCGCCAGCAGCCAATTTGGACAGGGTACGAATGAGCAGTTCTTC
>TRBD1|TRBV7-8|NA|TRBJ1-2
CASSWGQVGYTF
TGTGCCAGCAGCTGGGGACAGGTCGGCTACACCTTC
>NA|TRBV2|once|TRBJ1-2
CASSGREADYGYTF
TGTGCCAGCAGCGGCAGGGAGGCCGACTATGGCTACACCTTC
>TRBD1|TRBV27|once|TRBJ2-7
CASSRDSYSYEQYF
TGTGCCAGCAGCCGGGACAGCTACTCCTACGAGCAGTACTTC
>TRBD2|TRBV30|NA|TRBJ2-1
CAGRSGRGGEQFF
TGTGCCGGACGGAGCGGGAGGGGAGGTGAGCAGTTCTTC
>NA|TRBV2|NA|TRBJ2-3
CASSEPGSTQYF
TGTGCCAGCAGTGAACCCGGGTCGACGCAGTATTTT
>TRBD1|TRBV30|once|TRBJ1-4
CAWSPGQVSTEKLFF
TGTGCCTGGTCTCCCGGACAGGTTTCTACTGAAAAACTGTTTTTT
>NA|TRBV11-2|NA|TRBJ2-3
CASSSPSTDTQYF
TGTGCCAGCAGCTCCCCTAGCACAGATACGCAGTATTTT
>NA|TRBV6-1|NA|TRBJ1-1
CASSESVGVNTEAFF
TGTGCCAGCAGTGAATCTGTAGGGGTGAACACTGAAGCTTTCTTT
>NA|TRBV9|NA|TRBJ1-5
CASGQYDNQPQHF
TGTGCCAGCGGACAGTATGACAATCAGCCCCAGCATTTT
>TRBD1|TRBV6-1|NA|TRBJ1-4
CASRPRQGLREKLFF
TGTGCCAGCAGGCCTCGACAGGGATTGAGGGAAAAACTGTTTTTT
>TRBD1|TRBV28|NA|TRBJ2-7
CATGTGTWEQYF
TGTGCCACCGGGACAGGTACTTGGGAGCAGTACTTC
>NA|TRBV6-6|NA|TRBJ2-7
CASSFSGHSYEQYF
TGTGCCAGCAGTTTTAGCGGACACTCCTACGAGCAGTACTTC
>TRBD1|TRBV7-9|NA|TRBJ1-4
CASSRRDRGATNEKLFF
TGTGCCAGCAGCCGGAGGGACAGGGGCGCAACTAATGAAAAACTGTTTTTT
>TRBD2|TRBV5-1|NA|TRBJ2-5
CASSRNALAEETQYF
TGCGCCAGCAGCCGGAATGCACTAGCGGAAGAGACCCAGTACTTC
>NA|TRBV10-1|NA|TRBJ1-1
CASRETGDTEAFF
TGCGCCAGCAGGGAGACCGGGGACACTGAAGCTTTCTTT
>NA|TRBV5-1|NA|TRBJ1-3
CASSVRGSGNTIYF
TGCGCCAGCAGCGTGCGTGGCTCTGGAAACACCATATATTTT
>NA|TRBV27|NA|TRBJ2-7
CASSPRTLYEQYF
TGTGCCAGCAGTCCAAGAACTCTCTACGAGCAGTACTTC
>NA|TRBV19|NA|TRBJ2-6
CASSIVPGRTLSGANVLTF
TGTGCCAGTAGTATAGTTCCAGGCCGAACTCTCTCTGGGGCCAACGTCCTGACTTTC
>TRBD2|TRBV28|NA|TRBJ2-7
CASSVRYSGSSYEQYF
TGTGCCAGCAGTGTTCGATATAGCGGGAGTTCCTACGAGCAGTACTTC
>TRBD1|TRBV4-1|NA|TRBJ1-4
CASSQTGGELFF
TGCGCCAGCAGCCAAACAGGGGGGGAACTGTTTTTT
>TRBD1|TRBV19|NA|TRBJ2-3
CASSPMGQRTDTQYF
TGTGCCAGTAGTCCGATGGGACAGCGCACAGATACGCAGTATTTT
>NA|TRBV6-5|NA|TRBJ2-7
CASSPGAYEQYF
TGTGCCAGCAGCCCGGGGGCCTACGAGCAGTACTTC